The 27 T cell receptor beta chains below all came from one sample that was sequenced in a study of T cell responses to AZD1222 COVID-19 vaccine. Clones were read by immunoSEQ multiplex PCR, and TCRdb kept only the in-frame ones, dropping some. Among 150,000 to 200,000 clones listed, around 92% were seen once. The specimen was peripheral blood, collected on day 0 of AZD1222 vaccination. The receptors come from an adult in good health.

The genes are TRBV7-2 and TRBJ1-2; possibly TRBD1 for D (5 bases). This CDR3 has 15 residues. The V end lost 1 base, the J end lost 0 bases, and 9 bases lay between the germline ends. Germline V gives CDR1 SGHTA, CDR2 FQGNSA. The CDR3 DNA reads TGTGCCAGCAGCTTAGAGCAGGGACCTAACTATGGCTACACCTTC. It translates to CASSLEQGPNYGYTF. Full variable domain (rest looked up from reference TRBV7-2 and TRBJ1-2): GAGVSQSPSNKVTEKGKDVELRCDPISGHTALYWYRQSLGQGLEFLIYFQGNSAPDKSGLPSDRFSAERTGGSVSTLTIQRTQQEDSAVYLCASSLEQGPNYGYTFGSGTRLTVV.

The chain recombines TRBV9 with TRBJ1-1, with 7 bases lining up with TRBD1. CDR3 length: 13 amino acids. J lost 3 bases, V lost 4 bases, and 3 bases had no gene match. Germline lookup yields CDR1 SGDLS and CDR2 YYNGEE. DNA of the CDR3: TGTGCCAGCAGCACCGACAGGGACACTGAAGCTTTCTTT. Protein product: CASSTDRDTEAFF.

This chain connects TRBV19 to TRBJ2-7; D may be TRBD1 (5 bases). Germline V gene lookup returns CDR1 LNHDA and CDR2 SQIVND (reference sequence). V was pared by 7 bases and J by 7 bases, with 11 bases between. This CDR3 spans 11 amino acids. CDR3 bases: TGTGCCAGTACTGACAGAAAAGAGCAGTACTTC. Its translation is CASTDRKEQYF.

This rearrangement joins TRBV29-1 to TRBJ1-2; D is perhaps TRBD1 (5 bases). Trimming removed 6 bases from V and 3 bases from J, with 14 bases in between. The CDR3 consists of 13 residues. Germline V gives CDR1 SQVTM, CDR2 ANQGSEA. The CDR3 DNA follows: TGCAGCGTGTTTGGGGGAGGGGACTATGGCTACACCTTC. Protein: CSVFGGGDYGYTF.

This clone came up a few times. The chain links TRBV29-1 to TRBJ1-1; 7 bases agree with TRBD1. CDR3 length: 12 residues. Germline V CDR1 and CDR2: SQVTM, ANQGSEA. V shed 4 bases and J 8 bases; nucleotides not matched to a gene: 7. The CDR3 protein is CSVALTGREAFF. The CDR3 DNA follows: TGCAGCGTTGCTTTGACAGGGCGGGAAGCTTTCTTT.

The chain is built from TRBV2 and TRBJ1-1; 8 positions match TRBD1. CDR1 is SNHLY and CDR2 is FYNNEI in the germline V gene. The trim removed 6 bases at V and 4 bases at J, leaving 7 bases unmatched. The length of the CDR3 is 14 residues. The CDR3 spells CASSLGQGLTEAFF. The CDR3 coding sequence is TGTGCCAGCAGCCTTGGACAGGGTCTCACTGAAGCTTTCTTT. Supplemented by reference TRBV2 and TRBJ1-1, the full variable domain reads EPEVTQTPSHQVTQMGQEVILRCVPISNHLYFYWYRQILGQKVEFLVSFYNNEISEKSEIFDDQFSVERPDGSNFTLKIRSTKLEDSAMYFCASSLGQGLTEAFFGQGTRLTVV.

The CDR3 spells CASTRGRGNSPLHF. The CDR3, as DNA: TGTGCCAGCACCCGAGGCAGGGGAAATTCACCCCTCCACTTT. J is TRBJ1-6 and V is TRBV28; a weak D match, TRBD1 (6 bases). V was pared by 7 bases and J by 7 bases, with 14 bases between. This CDR3 has 14 amino acids. Germline V gene data show CDR1 as MDHEN and CDR2 as SYDVKM.

The chain has TRBV5-3 and TRBJ1-5; 12 bases are shared with TRBD1. TRBV5-3 is noted as an ORF with a role that remains uncertain. After removal of 2 bases from V and 1 base from J, the junction contained 16 bases not matched to a gene. CDR3 length: 21 residues. CDR3 in amino acids: CARSFSDGTGGNRWSNQPQHF. In DNA, the CDR3 is TGTGCCAGAAGCTTCTCGGACGGGACAGGGGGCAACCGGTGGAGCAATCAGCCCCAGCATTTT.

This clone has a single count. The rearrangement uses TRBV18 and TRBJ1-5; TRBD1 aligns across 8 bases. J lost 0 bases, V lost 6 bases, and 7 bases had no gene match. This CDR3 has 16 residues. The germline gives CDR1 KGHSH, CDR2 LQKENI. CDR3 bases: TGTGCCAGCTCGCCGGGACAGGATCGTAGCAATCAGCCCCAGCATTTT. Its translation is CASSPGQDRSNQPQHF.

J is TRBJ1-4 and V is TRBV29-1, with 8 nucleotides matching TRBD1. Germline lookup yields CDR1 SQVTM and CDR2 ANQGSEA. The CDR3 runs to 14 residues. The V segment lost 6 bases and the J segment 5 bases; nucleotides outside the gene matches: 8. The CDR3 nucleotides are TGCAGCGTCCTAGCGGACAGGGAGAATGAAAAACTGTTTTTT. This sequence encodes CSVLADRENEKLFF.

The V call is TRBV18, the J call TRBJ2-1, with 10 bases identical to TRBD1. Germline CDR1 is KGHSH and CDR2 is LQKENI. There are 21 residues in the CDR3. The V and J ends lost 3 bases and 4 bases, in that order; junction bases with no gene match: 21. CDR3 in DNA: TGTGCCAGCTCACCCCCGAGGGGGACAGGGGCGCAAGATGGAACATACAATGAGCAGTTCTTC. This gives the protein CASSPPRGTGAQDGTYNEQFF.

The chain recombines TRBV28 with TRBJ1-1; tentative D call: TRBD1 (5 bases). This CDR3 has 14 residues. V was clipped by 6 bases and J by 6 bases, with 17 bases between them. Germline lookup yields CDR1 MDHEN and CDR2 SYDVKM. The CDR3 loop reads CASRPWGSPPEAFF. CDR3 nucleotide sequence: TGTGCCAGCAGACCCTGGGGGTCCCCTCCTGAAGCTTTCTTT.

The chain has TRBV5-6 and TRBJ1-2; 7 bases line up with TRBD1. The CDR3 is 15 residues long. With 0 bases clipped from V and 1 base from J, the junction kept 3 bases outside the gene matches. Germline V gene data show CDR1 as SGHDT and CDR2 as YYEEEE. In DNA form, the CDR3 reads TGTGCCAGCAGCTTGGACAGGGGATATAACTATGGCTACACCTTC. Amino acids: CASSLDRGYNYGYTF.

The J gene is TRBJ1-1, the V gene TRBV27, with 7 bases matching TRBD1. The V gene's germline CDR1 is MNHEY and CDR2 SMNVEV (reference sequence). This CDR3 has 14 amino acids. Unmatched junction bases numbered 9, after V lost 7 bases and J lost 4 bases. The CDR3 here is CASTPRGGLTEAFF. In nucleotides, the CDR3 is TGTGCCAGCACACCCAGGGGGGGGCTCACTGAAGCTTTCTTT.

This chain connects TRBV25-1 to TRBJ1-5; no reliable D call. The CDR3 totals 14 residues. Trimming pared 0 bases from V and 5 bases from J, leaving 8 bases between. CDR1 and CDR2 from the germline V gene are MGHDK and SYGVNS. Written as DNA, the CDR3 is TGTGCCAGCAGTGAATATTTCGCGGATCAGCCCCAGCATTTT. This encodes CASSEYFADQPQHF.

The V call is TRBV19, the J call TRBJ2-7; 9 nucleotides match TRBD1. Germline lookup yields CDR1 LNHDA and CDR2 SQIVND (reference sequence). The CDR3 sequence is 16 residues long. Trimming cost V 4 bases and J 1 base; bases outside gene matches: 8. The CDR3 loop reads CASSTTGTGISYEQYF. CDR3 DNA sequence: TGTGCCAGTAGTACAACCGGGACAGGGATATCCTACGAGCAGTACTTC.

The V gene is TRBV14, the J gene TRBJ2-1; 13 bases align to TRBD2. The CDR3 loop spans 18 amino acids. In germline, CDR1 is SGHDN, CDR2 FVKESK. V shed 5 bases, J shed 0 bases, and the junction held 7 bases outside the gene matches. The CDR3 loop is CASSATSGGPHSYNEQFF. The CDR3 DNA follows: TGTGCCAGCAGCGCGACTAGCGGGGGGCCCCACTCCTACAATGAGCAGTTCTTC. Variable domain in full (rest from reference TRBV14 and TRBJ2-1): EAGVTQFPSHSVIEKGQTVTLRCDPISGHDNLYWYRRVMGKEIKFLLHFVKESKQDESGMPNNRFLAERTGGTYSTLKVQPAELEDSGVYFCASSATSGGPHSYNEQFFGPGTRLTVL.

V and J are TRBV12-3 or TRBV12-4 and TRBJ1-1; D ambiguous. This CDR3 has 13 amino acids. V lost 2 bases, J lost 4 bases, and 8 bases lay in between. CDR3 in DNA: TGTGCCAGCAGTTTATATGGGTCCACTGAAGCTTTCTTT. Its protein is CASSLYGSTEAFF.

The chain is built from TRBV5-1 and TRBJ1-1; D gene ambiguous. Trimming removed 0 bases from V and 2 bases from J, with 8 bases in between. Per germline, CDR1 SGHRS and CDR2 YFSETQ. CDR3 size: 14 residues. The DNA of the CDR3 is TGCGCCAGCAGCTTGGGGGCGGTTAACACTGAAGCTTTCTTT. It yields the protein CASSLGAVNTEAFF.

This sequence joins TRBV5-1 and TRBJ1-6; tentatively, D is TRBD1 (5 bases). The CDR3 has 17 amino acids. The V end lost 1 base, the J end lost 13 bases, and 24 bases lay between the germline ends. Per germline, CDR1 SGHRS and CDR2 YFSETQ. The CDR3 nucleotides are TGCGCCAGCAGCTTGTCCCCCACATTGGCAGGGCTCTCGCCCCTCCACTTT. Residues: CASSLSPTLAGLSPLHF.

The J gene is TRBJ2-1, the V gene TRBV4-2; TRBD2 agrees at 14 bases. V dropped 0 bases and J dropped 9; count of bases not matched to a gene: 7. The CDR3 is 17 amino acids. CDR1 is LGHNA, CDR2 YNFKEQ, per germline. The CDR3: CASSQEVRLAGGGEQFF. DNA of the CDR3: TGTGCCAGCAGCCAAGAGGTTCGACTAGCGGGAGGGGGTGAGCAGTTCTTC.

In its sample, this clone was seen once. V and J are TRBV28 and TRBJ2-7; D may correspond to TRBD1 or TRBD2 (7 bases each). Germline V gene lookup returns CDR1 MDHEN and CDR2 SYDVKM. The CDR3 has 13 residues. The germline V and J ends were trimmed by 5 bases and 6 bases, with 14 bases remaining between them. For the CDR3, the DNA is TGTGCCAGCAGTCGACAGGGCGGGGGCGAGCAGTACTTC. This encodes CASSRQGGGEQYF.

The V call is TRBV6-1, the J call TRBJ1-5, with D unresolved. Germline assignment: CDR1 MNHNS and CDR2 SASEGT. This CDR3 contains 14 residues. Deletions cut 1 base from V and 8 bases from J, with 12 bases between. The CDR3 sequence: CASSEGQESEPQHF. CDR3 DNA sequence: TGTGCCAGCAGTGAAGGTCAGGAATCTGAGCCCCAGCATTTT.

The gene calls are TRBV6-5 and TRBJ2-7; the match to TRBD1 covers 7 bases. CDR1 MNHEY and CDR2 SVGAGI come from the germline V gene. V lost 6 bases, J lost 4 bases, and 15 bases stayed unmatched. The CDR3 runs to 16 residues. The CDR3 DNA reads TGTGCCAGCAGCTACAGACCCGGGACAGTTCCTTACGAGCAGTACTTC. It yields the protein CASSYRPGTVPYEQYF.

The chain employs TRBV5-5 and TRBJ1-1; the D gene is possibly TRBD1 (5 bases). CDR3 length: 12 residues. V was shortened by 3 bases and J by 8 bases, with 11 bases between the two germline ends. Germline-derived CDR1 and CDR2 are SGHKS and YYEKEE (reference sequence). CDR3 protein: CASSSGGVEAFF. The CDR3 DNA reads as TGTGCCAGCAGCTCTGGGGGAGTGGAAGCTTTCTTT.

The rearrangement links TRBV9 to TRBJ2-7; 7 bases agree with TRBD1. The CDR3 sequence is 15 residues long. Germline V gene sequence: CDR1 SGDLS, CDR2 YYNGEE. With V trimmed by 0 bases and J by 3 bases, 6 bases remained unmatched. The CDR3: CASSVATGFSYEQYF. As DNA, the CDR3 is TGTGCCAGCAGCGTAGCGACAGGGTTCAGCTACGAGCAGTACTTC.

The chain recombines TRBV15 with TRBJ1-2; D call uncertain. CDR1 is LNHNV, CDR2 YYDKDF, per germline (reference sequence). This CDR3 has 15 residues. The V end lost 5 bases, the J end lost 4 bases, and 17 bases lay between the germline ends. Written as DNA, the CDR3 is TGTGCCACCAGCGCCTCCCTAGGAATACGCTATGGCTACACCTTC. Amino acid sequence: CATSASLGIRYGYTF. The full variable domain, in which reference TRBV15 and TRBJ1-2 provide the parts outside the CDR3, is DAMVIQNPRYQVTQFGKPVTLSCSQTLNHNVMYWYQQKSSQAPKLLFHYYDKDFNNEADTPDNFQSRRPNTSFCFLDIRSPGLGDTAMYLCATSASLGIRYGYTFGSGTRLTVV.